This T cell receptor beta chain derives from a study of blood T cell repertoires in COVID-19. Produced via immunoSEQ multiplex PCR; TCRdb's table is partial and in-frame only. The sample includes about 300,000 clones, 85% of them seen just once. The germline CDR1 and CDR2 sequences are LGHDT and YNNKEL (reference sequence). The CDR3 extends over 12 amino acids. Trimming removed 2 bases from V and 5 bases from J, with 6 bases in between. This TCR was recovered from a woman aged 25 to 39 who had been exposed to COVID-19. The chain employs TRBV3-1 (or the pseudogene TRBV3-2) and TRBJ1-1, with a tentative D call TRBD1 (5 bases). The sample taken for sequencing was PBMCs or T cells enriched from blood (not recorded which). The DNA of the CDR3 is TGTGCCAGCAGCCAACCAGGGACTGAAGCTTTCTTT. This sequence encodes CASSQPGTEAFF.